The 21 T cell receptor beta chains given below trace back to one sample, sequenced in a study of T cell responses to AZD1222 COVID-19 vaccine. Method: immunoSEQ multiplex PCR; TCRdb's copy keeps in-frame clones and lacks some. The repertoire includes about 110,000 clones, about 82% of them detected once, and 3% to 4% sits in the top ten. The source material was peripheral blood, sampled on day 0 of AZD1222 vaccination. The receptors come from an adult in good health.

The chain joins TRBV29-1 to TRBJ1-1; D may be TRBD1 (5 bases). CDR3 length: 13 residues. Germline V CDR1 and CDR2: SQVTM, ANQGSEA. V lost 2 bases and J 0 bases, leaving 7 bases between the germline ends. CDR3 region: CSVEHRLNTEAFF. The CDR3 DNA reads as TGCAGCGTTGAACACAGGTTGAACACTGAAGCTTTCTTT.

For this clone: A read error may produce the germline difference seen at one junction end. The chain has TRBV30 and TRBJ1-1; TRBD1 matches 9 bases. Germline loops: CDR1 GTSNPN, CDR2 SVGIG (reference sequence). This CDR3 is 14 amino acids long. CDR3: CAWRNPGTGSIGVF. The CDR3, as DNA: TGTGCCTGGAGAAATCCCGGGACAGGGTCAATTGGAGTCTTT.

The chain employs TRBV5-1 and TRBJ1-1; D ambiguous. V was cut by 4 bases and J by 10 bases, with 20 bases left in between. CDR1 SGHRS and CDR2 YFSETQ come from the germline V gene. The CDR3 consists of 14 residues. The CDR3 sequence is CASSQDAPGWIAFF. DNA of the CDR3: TGCGCCAGCAGCCAGGACGCTCCAGGCTGGATAGCTTTCTTT. Combining the CDR3 with reference TRBV5-1 and TRBJ1-1 gives the whole variable domain KAGVTQTPRYLIKTRGQQVTLSCSPISGHRSVSWYQQTPGQGLQFLFEYFSETQRNKGNFPGRFSGRQFSNSRSEMNVSTLELGDSALYLCASSQDAPGWIAFFGQGTRLTVV.

The chain joins TRBV30 to TRBJ2-6, with D hard to call. CDR1 and CDR2 from the germline V gene are GTSNPN and SVGIG (reference sequence). The length of the CDR3 is 13 residues. The V and J ends lost 1 base and 0 bases respectively, with 1 base between them. CDR3 loop: CAWSGSGANVLTF. CDR3 coding DNA: TGTGCCTGGAGTGGCTCTGGGGCCAACGTCCTGACTTTC.

This clone was seen just once. The chain carries TRBV24-1 and TRBJ1-1, with D possibly matching TRBD1 (5 bases). The V end lost 4 bases, the J end lost 7 bases, and 15 bases lay between the germline ends. Germline loops: CDR1 KGHDR, CDR2 SFDVKD. This CDR3 comprises 14 residues. The CDR3 loop reads CATSDQGTNGEAFF. The CDR3 nucleotides are TGTGCCACCAGTGACCAAGGGACTAACGGTGAAGCTTTCTTT.

This chain links TRBV11-1 with TRBJ1-2, with D maybe TRBD1 (5 bases). Germline values: CDR1 SGHAT, CDR2 FQDESV (reference sequence). CDR3 length: 15 residues. V shed 5 bases and J shed 3 bases, with 16 bases lying between them. The CDR3 DNA follows: TGTGCCAGCAGCCCGAGTGGGGCGAAATACTATGGCTACACCTTC. It is translated as CASSPSGAKYYGYTF.

The V call is TRBV6-2 or TRBV6-3, the J call TRBJ1-6, with TRBD1 as a possible D gene (5 bases). The CDR3 loop spans 15 amino acids. Germline CDR1 MNHEY, CDR2 SVGEGT. Between the trimmed V and J ends, which lost 0 bases and 10 bases, there was a span of 13 bases. Here the CDR3 reads CASSYSIGVQSPLHF. Written as DNA, the CDR3 is TGTGCCAGCAGTTACTCGATAGGGGTTCAGTCACCCCTCCACTTT.

This clone was detected only once. V usage is TRBV3-1 (or the pseudogene TRBV3-2) and J usage is TRBJ2-7, with TRBD2 as a possible D gene (6 bases). V was shortened by 1 base and J by 4 bases, with 20 bases between the two germline ends. Germline CDR1 reads LGHDT; CDR2 reads YNNKEL (reference sequence). The CDR3 is 17 amino acids. The CDR3 protein is CASSQVVLPWGGYEQYF. The CDR3 DNA sequence: TGTGCCAGCAGCCAAGTTGTACTGCCTTGGGGAGGATACGAGCAGTACTTC.

J is TRBJ1-4 and V is TRBV5-8, with TRBD1 matching 12 bases. The V and J ends lost 8 bases and 8 bases, in that order; junction bases with no gene match: 4. CDR1 is SGHTS, CDR2 YDEGEE, per germline. This CDR3 is 13 amino acids long. CDR3 in amino acids: CASPGTGGEKLFF. The CDR3 bases are TGTGCCAGTCCCGGGACAGGGGGCGAAAAACTGTTTTTT. Combining the CDR3 with reference TRBV5-8 and TRBJ1-4 gives the whole variable domain EAGVTQSPTHLIKTRGQQATLRCSPISGHTSVYWYQQALGLGLQFLLWYDEGEERNRGNFPPRFSGRQFPNYSSELNVNALELEDSALYLCASPGTGGEKLFFGSGTQLSVL.

V usage is TRBV27 and J usage is TRBJ1-4; D not resolved. Per the germline V gene, CDR1 is MNHEY and CDR2 is SMNVEV (reference sequence). Trimming took off 9 bases at V and 8 bases at J, with 13 bases between the two ends. The CDR3 is 12 residues long. The CDR3 sequence is CASSGPGEKLFF. The CDR3 region has the DNA TGTGCCAGTTCCGGACCTGGGGAAAAACTGTTTTTT.

This chain connects TRBV7-9 to TRBJ1-6, with 9 positions matching TRBD1. V was pared by 7 bases and J by 8 bases, with 6 bases of the junction left unmatched. This CDR3 is built from 14 residues. Germline-derived CDR1 and CDR2 are SEHNR and FQNEAQ (reference sequence). In DNA form, the CDR3 reads TGTGCCAGCATCACCACAGGGGGCGATTCACCCCTCCACTTT. Its protein product is CASITTGGDSPLHF.

The rearrangement uses TRBV5-1 and TRBJ2-5; a possible D gene is TRBD1 (5 bases). The CDR3 runs to 15 residues. Trimming cost V 0 bases and J 3 bases, with 12 bases left between them. Germline values: CDR1 SGHRS, CDR2 YFSETQ. DNA of the CDR3: TGCGCCAGCAGCTTGGAAGCGACAGCGAAAGAGACCCAGTACTTC. Translation: CASSLEATAKETQYF.

The chain couples TRBV10-3 to TRBJ2-2; 8 bases fit TRBD1. Germline CDR1 reads ENHRY; CDR2 reads SYGVKD. J gave up 4 bases and V 2 bases, and 6 bases lay outside the gene matches. The CDR3 totals 16 residues. The CDR3 bases are TGTGCCATCAGTGAGAACCCTGACAGGGGCACCGGGGAGCTGTTTTTT. It codes for CAISENPDRGTGELFF.

V and J are TRBV9 and TRBJ2-1; D might be TRBD1 or TRBD2, each matching 5 bases. Trimming cost V 0 bases and J 8 bases, with 15 bases left between them. CDR3 length: 15 residues. Germline CDR1 is SGDLS and CDR2 is YYNGEE. CDR3 in amino acids: CASSVGRWGEDEQFF. DNA of the CDR3: TGTGCCAGCAGCGTAGGGAGGTGGGGCGAAGATGAGCAGTTCTTC.

The chain combines TRBV6-1 with TRBJ1-2; maybe TRBD1 (5 bases). The V gene lost 1 base and the J gene lost 4 bases, with 13 bases spanning the gap. The length of the CDR3 is 15 residues. Per germline, CDR1 MNHNS and CDR2 SASEGT. This CDR3 reads CASSEDRRTFYGYTF. CDR3 DNA sequence: TGTGCCAGCAGTGAAGACAGGAGAACATTCTATGGCTACACCTTC.

V and J are TRBV5-8 and TRBJ2-1, with 9 bases matching TRBD1. The V gene's germline CDR1 is SGHTS and CDR2 YDEGEE. The CDR3 has 16 residues. Unmatched junction bases numbered 10, after V lost 4 bases and J lost 5 bases. CDR3: CASSVRRDRAHNEQFF. For the CDR3, the DNA is TGTGCCAGCAGCGTTAGGAGGGACAGGGCACACAATGAGCAGTTCTTC. The variable domain in full, completed from reference TRBV5-8 and TRBJ2-1, reads EAGVTQSPTHLIKTRGQQATLRCSPISGHTSVYWYQQALGLGLQFLLWYDEGEERNRGNFPPRFSGRQFPNYSSELNVNALELEDSALYLCASSVRRDRAHNEQFFGPGTRLTVL.

The chain combines TRBV11-2 with TRBJ1-1; the D is unclear. The CDR3 consists of 14 residues. Germline V gene lookup returns CDR1 SGHAT and CDR2 FQNNGV. Trimming shortened V by 5 bases and J by 0 bases, and 10 bases separated the two germline ends. The CDR3 nucleotides are TGTGCCAGCAGCCCCCTCCTATTGAACACTGAAGCTTTCTTT. Its translation: CASSPLLLNTEAFF.

The genes are TRBV18 and TRBJ2-3, with 8 bases lining up with TRBD2. The CDR3 loop spans 15 amino acids. The trim removed 2 bases at V and 4 bases at J, leaving 5 bases unmatched. Per germline, CDR1 KGHSH and CDR2 LQKENI. The CDR3 here is CASSPVTGGPDTQYF. CDR3 DNA: TGTGCCAGCTCACCAGTAACGGGGGGGCCAGATACGCAGTATTTT.

The V call is TRBV6-5, the J call TRBJ2-7; D uncertain. V lost 8 bases and J lost 3, with 11 bases in between. CDR3 length equals 12 residues. Germline V gives CDR1 MNHEY, CDR2 SVGAGI. CDR3 protein: CASAPQLYEQYF. For the CDR3, the DNA is TGTGCCAGCGCCCCGCAGCTCTACGAGCAGTACTTC.

This chain uses TRBV24-1 with TRBJ2-3; D uncertain. This CDR3 is 16 amino acids long. Germline-derived CDR1 and CDR2 are KGHDR and SFDVKD. Deletions cut 3 bases from V and 0 bases from J, with 12 bases between. The CDR3 coding sequence is TGTGCCACCAGTGATACCCAGAGATCTAGCACAGATACGCAGTATTTT. Residues: CATSDTQRSSTDTQYF.

The CDR3 nucleotides read TGTGCCAGCAGCTTAGCCTGGGGGAGGTGGCAGCCCCAGCATTTT. Translated, it gives CASSLAWGRWQPQHF. The chain has TRBV7-2 and TRBJ1-5; a weak D match, TRBD1 (5 bases). CDR3 size: 15 residues. The germline gives CDR1 SGHTA, CDR2 FQGNSA. Trimming removed 0 bases at V and 7 bases at J, with 13 bases between. Supplemented by reference TRBV7-2 and TRBJ1-5, the full variable domain reads GAGVSQSPSNKVTEKGKDVELRCDPISGHTALYWYRQSLGQGLEFLIYFQGNSAPDKSGLPSDRFSAERTGGSVSTLTIQRTQQEDSAVYLCASSLAWGRWQPQHFGDGTRLSIL.